This T cell receptor (beta chain) was profiled in a study of OX40 agonist ivuxolimab in advanced cancers. For context, the study as a whole: Ivuxolimab was a fully human IgG2 agonistic monoclonal antibody targeting the costimulatory receptor OX40 (CD134). Intravenous ivuxolimab was administered to patients every 2 weeks at six dose levels: 0.01, 0.1, 0.3, 1.5, 3 and 10 mg/kg. Of the 50 to 55 patients in dose escalation, some 20 had hepatocellular carcinoma, roughly 15 had melanoma, 9 had renal cell carcinoma and 9 had head and neck cancer. A male proportion of 75% to 85% and a mean age of roughly 58 years, ranging from about 20 to 80, were recorded for the dose-escalation cohort. Prior anti-PD-1, anti-PD-L1 or anti-CTLA-4 therapy was permitted, and checkpoint inhibitors had been received by 40% to 50% of dose-escalation patients. Partial responses were achieved by three dose-escalation patients, of whom one had hepatocellular carcinoma and two had cutaneous melanoma. Peripheral TCRbeta sequencing was intended to test whether TCR sequence diversity was altered and clonal T-cell expansion was caused by ivuxolimab. The paper describes the monotherapy dose-escalation part (N = 52 patients) of the phase I trial of ivuxolimab.

Genomic DNA was isolated from the sorted cells so that the TCRbeta CDR3 region could be sequenced. The immunoSEQ Assay was used for sequencing of TCRbeta CDR3 regions. The table was pulled from immuneACCESS by TCRdb, which kept in-frame rearrangements only. Such tables lose some clones; where checked, under half of the loss comes from unresolved V genes, and the rest has no known cause. For this sample there are 55,000 to 75,000 clones; just over 85% appear just once. 1.2% of the sample is held by the ten biggest clonotypes. The trial excluded patients who had a history of autoimmune disease or were on systemic immunosuppression. Peripheral blood for TCR sequencing was collected from all dose cohorts at baseline, on cycle 4 day 1, and on cycle 7 day 1. Samples were obtained from an open-label, multicenter, first-in-human phase I dose-escalation trial of ivuxolimab. Adults with locally advanced or metastatic melanoma, renal cell carcinoma, hepatocellular carcinoma or head and neck squamous cell carcinoma were enrolled in the trial. Before TCR sequencing, CD4+ T cells and CD8+ T cells from peripheral blood were sorted into separate populations.

Concerning this clone: The specificity of this receptor is unknown. No clone much larger than this one lies a single base away; base qualities are absent.

General conclusions and limits of the study: Low levels of normalized T-cell clonal expansion were also shown by some nonresponding patients. Antigen specificity was not determined for the clonally expanded peripheral T cells. On average, CD8+ T cells showed more expanded clones than CD4+ T cells after ivuxolimab. Clonal expansion of both CD4+ and CD8+ blood T cells was observed from baseline to week 6 at doses 0.1 to 3.0 mg/kg. In the 0.1-3.0 mg/kg groups, partial responders were among the patients with the lowest normalized peripheral clonal expansion, particularly in CD8+ T cells.

This receptor was taken from an adult with an advanced solid tumor such as melanoma, head and neck, liver or kidney cancer. Here the sequenced sample was CD4+ or CD8+ T cells sorted from blood, taken in a trial of the OX40 agonist ivuxolimab.

Here the CDR3 is given as CASSKGLAGGETQYF. The sequenced DNA is TGCGCCAGCAGCAAGGGACTAGCGGGAGGTGAGACCCAGTACTTC. The chain couples TRBV5-1 to TRBJ2-5; a stretch of 15 junction bases matches TRBD2. The CDR3 numbers 15 residues from cysteine through phenylalanine. Kept here is only the CDR3 DNA, which spans 45 bases and is read in frame from base 1. After removal of 4 bases from V and 5 bases from J, the junction retains 3 bases not matched to a gene. CDR1 SGHRS and CDR2 YFSETQ were looked up in the germline V gene.